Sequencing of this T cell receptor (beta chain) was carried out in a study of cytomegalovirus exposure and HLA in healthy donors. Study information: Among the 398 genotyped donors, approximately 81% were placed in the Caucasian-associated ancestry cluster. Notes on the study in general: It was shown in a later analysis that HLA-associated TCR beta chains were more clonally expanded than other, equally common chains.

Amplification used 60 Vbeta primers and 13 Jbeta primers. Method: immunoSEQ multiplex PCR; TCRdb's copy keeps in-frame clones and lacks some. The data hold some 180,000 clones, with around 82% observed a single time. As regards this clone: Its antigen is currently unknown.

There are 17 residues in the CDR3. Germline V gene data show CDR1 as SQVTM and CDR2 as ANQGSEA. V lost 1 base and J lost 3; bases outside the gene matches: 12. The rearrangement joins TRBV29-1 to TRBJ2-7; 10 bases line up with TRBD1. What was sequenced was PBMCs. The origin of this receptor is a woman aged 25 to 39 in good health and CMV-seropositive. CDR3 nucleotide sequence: TGCAGCGTTGAAGGCTTGGGCGGGACAGGGGTAATCTACGAGCAGTACTTC. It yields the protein CSVEGLGGTGVIYEQYF.